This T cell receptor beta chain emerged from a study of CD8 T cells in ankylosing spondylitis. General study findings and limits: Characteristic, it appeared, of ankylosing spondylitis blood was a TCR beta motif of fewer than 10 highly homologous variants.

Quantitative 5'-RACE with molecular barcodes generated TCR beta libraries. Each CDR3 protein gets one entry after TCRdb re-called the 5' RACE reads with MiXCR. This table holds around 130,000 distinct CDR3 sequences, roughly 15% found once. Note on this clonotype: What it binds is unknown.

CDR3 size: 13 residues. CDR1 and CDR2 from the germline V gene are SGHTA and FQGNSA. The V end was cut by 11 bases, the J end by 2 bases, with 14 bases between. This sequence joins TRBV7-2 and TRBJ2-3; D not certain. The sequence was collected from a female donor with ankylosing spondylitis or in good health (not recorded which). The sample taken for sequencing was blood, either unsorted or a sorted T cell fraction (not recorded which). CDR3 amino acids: CADGTGFTDTQYF. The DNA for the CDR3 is TGTGCCGACGGAACGGGCTTCACAGATACGCAGTATTTT.